Detailed here is one TCR beta chain. What it binds is unknown. Every one of the participants with HIV received treatment in the United States. The sample is drawn from a study of long-term antiretroviral therapy in people with HIV. Overall study: Specimens dating back about a decade before the 2015 immediate-ART recommendation are the oldest included. Study outcomes and limitations: The clones with expansion before ART were dominant in the repertoire at all time points. Transplant donor controls retained higher diversity, though diversity increased after ART.

The V segment lost 5 bases and the J segment 6 bases; nucleotides outside the gene matches: 5. This CDR3 is built from 14 residues. The germline V gene encodes CDR1 SGHTA and CDR2 FQGNSA. Assay version v3.0 of immunoSEQ was used, and it was run at survey level. TCRdb keeps only in-frame clones here, not all; method: immunoSEQ multiplex PCR. The sample includes 42,000 or so clones, roughly nine tenths of them seen just once. This receptor was obtained from a woman in her 50s with HIV. This sequence joins TRBV7-2 and TRBJ1-5, with 9 bases lining up with TRBD1. The input for sequencing was unsorted PBMCs, taken 0.1 years before starting antiretroviral therapy. The CDR3 is CASSQQGAGQPQHF. The CDR3 region has the DNA TGTGCCAGCAGCCAACAGGGGGCTGGTCAGCCCCAGCATTTT.